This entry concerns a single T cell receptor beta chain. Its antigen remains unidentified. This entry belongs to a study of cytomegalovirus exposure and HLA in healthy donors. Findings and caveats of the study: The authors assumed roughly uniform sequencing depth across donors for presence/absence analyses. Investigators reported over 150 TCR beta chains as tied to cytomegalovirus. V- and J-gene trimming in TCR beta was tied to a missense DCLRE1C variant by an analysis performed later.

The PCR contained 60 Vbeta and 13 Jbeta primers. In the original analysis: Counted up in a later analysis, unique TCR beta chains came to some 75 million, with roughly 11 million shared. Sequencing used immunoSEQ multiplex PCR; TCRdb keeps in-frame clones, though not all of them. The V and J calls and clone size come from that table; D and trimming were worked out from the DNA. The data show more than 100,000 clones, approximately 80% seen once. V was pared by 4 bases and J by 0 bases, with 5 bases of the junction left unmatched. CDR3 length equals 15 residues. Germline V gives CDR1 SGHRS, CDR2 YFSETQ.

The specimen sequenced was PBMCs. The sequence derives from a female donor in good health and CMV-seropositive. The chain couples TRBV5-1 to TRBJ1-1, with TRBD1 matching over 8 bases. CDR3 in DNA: TGCGCCAGCAGCCCATGGGACAGGCTGAACACTGAAGCTTTCTTT. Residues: CASSPWDRLNTEAFF. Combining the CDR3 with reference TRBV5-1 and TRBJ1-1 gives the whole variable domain KAGVTQTPRYLIKTRGQQVTLSCSPISGHRSVSWYQQTPGQGLQFLFEYFSETQRNKGNFPGRFSGRQFSNSRSEMNVSTLELGDSALYLCASSPWDRLNTEAFFGQGTRLTVV.